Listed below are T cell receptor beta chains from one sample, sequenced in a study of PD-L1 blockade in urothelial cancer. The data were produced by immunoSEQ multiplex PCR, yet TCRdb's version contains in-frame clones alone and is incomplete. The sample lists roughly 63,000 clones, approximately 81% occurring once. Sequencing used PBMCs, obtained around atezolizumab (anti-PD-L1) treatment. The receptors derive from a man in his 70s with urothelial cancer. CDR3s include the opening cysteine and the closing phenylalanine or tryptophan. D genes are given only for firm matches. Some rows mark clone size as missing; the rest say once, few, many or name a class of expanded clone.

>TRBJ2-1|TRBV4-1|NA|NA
TGCGCCAGCAGCCAAGCGTCGTTAGCGGGGACAGACAATGAGCAGTTCTTC
CASSQASLAGTDNEQFF
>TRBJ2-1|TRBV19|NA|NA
TGTGCCAGTAGTACGACGCGGGGCAATGAGCAGTTCTTC
CASSTTRGNEQFF
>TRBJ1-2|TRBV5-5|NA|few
TGTGCCAGCAGCTTGGATGCTATCTATGGCTACACCTTC
CASSLDAIYGYTF
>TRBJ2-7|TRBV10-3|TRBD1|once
TGTGCCATCAGGGGGACAGGTGGCGGGACCTACGAGCAGTACTTC
CAIRGTGGGTYEQYF
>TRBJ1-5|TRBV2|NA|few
TGTGCCAGCAATATAGACAGTAATCAGCCCCAGCATTTT
CASNIDSNQPQHF
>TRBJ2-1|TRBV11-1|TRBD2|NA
TGTGCCAGCAGCTTGTCGGTAGCGGGGTTCAATGAGCAGTTCTTC
CASSLSVAGFNEQFF
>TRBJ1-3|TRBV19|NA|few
TGTGCCAGCAAATCTCAGGGGCAAAGCTCTGGAAACACCATATATTTT
CASKSQGQSSGNTIYF
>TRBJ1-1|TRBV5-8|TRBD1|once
TGTGCCAGCAGCTCCCGGGACAGGGCGAACACTGAAGCTTTCTTT
CASSSRDRANTEAFF
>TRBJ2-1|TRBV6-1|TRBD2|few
TGTGCCAGCAGTGGGGGACTAGCGAACAATGAGCAGTTCTTC
CASSGGLANNEQFF
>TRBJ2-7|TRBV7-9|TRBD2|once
TGTGCCAGCAGCTGGGGGGGGGAGGACGAGCAGTACTTC
CASSWGGEDEQYF
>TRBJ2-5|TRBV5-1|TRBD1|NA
TGCGCCAGCAGCCCGGACAGGGGTCGGGAGACCCAGTACTTC
CASSPDRGRETQYF
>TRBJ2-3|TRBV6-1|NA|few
TGTGCCAGCAGTGAAGCCCTCCTGGGAGGGCAGTATTTT
CASSEALLGGQYF
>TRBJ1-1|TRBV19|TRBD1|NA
TGTGCCAGTACCCAACCGGGACAGGGCCCTGAAGCTTTCTTT
CASTQPGQGPEAFF
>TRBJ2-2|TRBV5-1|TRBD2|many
TGCGCCAGCAGCTGGACTAGCGGGAGTAGTACCGGGGAGCTGTTTTTT
CASSWTSGSSTGELFF
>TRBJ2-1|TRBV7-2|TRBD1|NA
TGTGCCAGCAGCTTAGAACAGGGGGGTGAGCAGTTCTTC
CASSLEQGGEQFF
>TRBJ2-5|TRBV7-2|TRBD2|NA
TGTGCCAGCAGCCAGGGCCCCGGGGAGGGGCAAGAGACCCAGTACTTC
CASSQGPGEGQETQYF
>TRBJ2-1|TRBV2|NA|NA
TGTGCCAGCAGTCAGGACTCCAATGAGCAGTTCTTC
CASSQDSNEQFF
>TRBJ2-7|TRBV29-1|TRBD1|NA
TGCAGCGCCGCGACAGGGGGTGGCGAGCAGTACTTC
CSAATGGGEQYF
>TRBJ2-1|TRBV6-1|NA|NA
TGTGCCAGCAGTGATTTGGGTGGGAGCCGCGACAATGAGCAGTTCTTC
CASSDLGGSRDNEQFF
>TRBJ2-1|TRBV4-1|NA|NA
TGCGCCAGCAGCAGCAGGGTTAATGAGCAGTTCTTC
CASSSRVNEQFF
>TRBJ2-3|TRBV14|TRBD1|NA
TGTGCCAGCAGCCCTTTGACAGGGCAAAGCACAGATACGCAGTATTTT
CASSPLTGQSTDTQYF
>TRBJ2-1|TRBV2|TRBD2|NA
TGTGCCAGCAGTAAGCTAGCGGGAGGTGGCGATGAGCAGTTCTTC
CASSKLAGGGDEQFF
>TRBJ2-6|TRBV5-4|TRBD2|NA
TGTGCCAGCAGCTTGCCGGGGGGGGCTGGGGCCAACGTCCTGACTTTC
CASSLPGGAGANVLTF
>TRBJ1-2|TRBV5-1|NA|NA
TGCGCCAGCAGCTTGGGATTAACGGGGGATGGCTACACCTTC
CASSLGLTGDGYTF
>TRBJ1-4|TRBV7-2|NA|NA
TGTGCCAGCAGCCAGGGGTTTGCTAATGAAAAACTGTTTTTT
CASSQGFANEKLFF
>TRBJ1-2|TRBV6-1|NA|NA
TGTGCCAGCAGAAGACAGGACGAATATGGCTACACCTTC
CASRRQDEYGYTF
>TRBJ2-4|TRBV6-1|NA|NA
TGTGCCAGCAGCCTGGTTAGAGCGGTCCAAAACATTCAGTACTTC
CASSLVRAVQNIQYF
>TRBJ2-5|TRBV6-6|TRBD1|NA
TGTGCCAGTAAAGACAGGGTTCAAGAGACCCAGTACTTC
CASKDRVQETQYF
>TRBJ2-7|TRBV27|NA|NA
TGTGCCAGCAGTTTTGGCCGGAGCTACGAGCAGTACTTC
CASSFGRSYEQYF
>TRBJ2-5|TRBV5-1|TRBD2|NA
TGCGCCAGCAGCTTTAGCGGGATGCAAGAGACCCAGTACTTC
CASSFSGMQETQYF
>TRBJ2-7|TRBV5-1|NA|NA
TGCGCCAGCAGCTTGATGAACGAGCAGTACTTC
CASSLMNEQYF
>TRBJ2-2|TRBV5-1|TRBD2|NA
TGCGCCAGCAGCGGGGGCCTAGCGGGAGGGCCCGGCGGGGAGCTGTTTTTT
CASSGGLAGGPGGELFF
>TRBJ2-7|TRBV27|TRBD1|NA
TGTGCCAGCAGTTTAGCTGGGACAGGGAACTACGAGCAGTACTTC
CASSLAGTGNYEQYF
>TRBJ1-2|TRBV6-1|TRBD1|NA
TGTGCCAGCAGTGCAGACAGGGGGTCATACTATGGCTACACCTTC
CASSADRGSYYGYTF
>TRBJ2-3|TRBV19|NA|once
TGTGCCAGTAGTATGGCCTTATCAGATACGCAGTATTTT
CASSMALSDTQYF
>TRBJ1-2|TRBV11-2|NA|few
TGTGCCAGCACCCGAGCGGGGAGATCATATGGCTACACCTTC
CASTRAGRSYGYTF
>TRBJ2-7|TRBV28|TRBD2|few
TGTGCCAGCAGGGGTAGCGGGAGGGTCGAGCAGTACTTC
CASRGSGRVEQYF
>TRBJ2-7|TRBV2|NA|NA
TGTGCCAGCAGCGACCACCCCCTGGGGGGCGAGCAGTACTTC
CASSDHPLGGEQYF
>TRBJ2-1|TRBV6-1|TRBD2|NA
TGTGCCAGCAGTAATAGCGGGAAACTCGACAATGAGCAGTTCTTC
CASSNSGKLDNEQFF
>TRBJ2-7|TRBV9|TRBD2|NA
TGTGCCAGCAGCGTGGGACTAGCGTCCGAGCAGTACTTC
CASSVGLASEQYF
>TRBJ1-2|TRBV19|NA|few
TGTGCCAGTAGTATAGCTCGGACACGACGGGTTGGTGGCTACACCTTC
CASSIARTRRVGGYTF
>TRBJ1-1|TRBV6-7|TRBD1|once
TGTGCCAGCAGCAAAGGACAGGGACAACGTAGGGTTTCAGCTTTCTTT
CASSKGQGQRRVSAFF
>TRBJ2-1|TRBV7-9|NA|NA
TGTGCCAGCAGCCCGGGACAATACAATGAGCAGTTCTTC
CASSPGQYNEQFF
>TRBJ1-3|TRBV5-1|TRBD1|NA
TGCGCCAGCAGGGGACAGGGGATGTACGGAAACACCATATATTTT
CASRGQGMYGNTIYF
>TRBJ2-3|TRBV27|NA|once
TGTGCCAGCAGTTTAGCAAGGAGTACAGATACGCAGTATTTT
CASSLARSTDTQYF
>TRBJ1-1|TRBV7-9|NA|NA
TGTGCCAGCAGCGAGAGTTTGAACACTGAAGCTTTCTTT
CASSESLNTEAFF
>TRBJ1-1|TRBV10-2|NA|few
TGCGCCAGCAGTTCCGGGATTTCCATCACTGAAGCTTTCTTT
CASSSGISITEAFF
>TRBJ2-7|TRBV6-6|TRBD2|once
TGTGCCAGCACAAAAGCGGGGGCTCTGTCCTACGAGCAGTACTTC
CASTKAGALSYEQYF